These T cell receptor beta chains were read from a single sample in a study of T-cell reconstitution after alpha-beta-depleted transplantation in children. Via MiXCR, TCRdb re-called the PCR reads, giving one row per CDR3 protein. The sample holds 400,000 to 550,000 distinct CDR3 sequences; 8% to 11% are singletons and the top ten take around 2%. Sequences were derived from PBMCs, sampled before TCRalphabeta/CD19-depleted stem cell transplant. Every receptor here comes from a child under 10 years old with inherited bone marrow failure, due to receive a stem cell transplant. The CDR3 runs from the conserved cysteine through the conserved F or W. The D gene is left open where the match is weak. For some rows the clone size is stated as once, few or many, or as a class when expanded; others skip it.

v_gene	abundance	j_gene	d_gene	len	CDR3aa	CDR3nt
TRBV2	many	TRBJ2-1	NA	13	CASYPVDMNEQFF	TGTGCCAGCTACCCAGTAGACATGAATGAGCAGTTCTTC
TRBV5-5	many	TRBJ2-5	NA	14	CASSLDPSTETQYF	TGTGCCAGCAGCTTGGACCCTAGCACCGAGACCCAGTACTTC
TRBV6-1	many	TRBJ2-1	NA	14	CASSELWFDNEQFF	TGTGCCAGCAGTGAATTGTGGTTCGACAATGAGCAGTTCTTC
TRBV7-9	few	TRBJ2-1	NA	15	CASRIRDSPYNEQFF	TGTGCCAGCAGAATCCGGGACTCGCCCTACAATGAGCAGTTCTTC
TRBV24-1	many	TRBJ2-1	NA	16	CATSDLMGQGHNEQFF	TGTGCCACCAGTGATTTGATGGGACAAGGACACAATGAGCAGTTCTTC
TRBV5-4	few	TRBJ2-1	TRBD2	21	CASSLVIGSLVLAGGYNEQFF	TGTGCCAGCAGCTTGGTCATCGGCAGCTTGGTACTAGCGGGAGGGTACAATGAGCAGTTCTTC
TRBV4-2	many	TRBJ2-3	TRBD2	19	CASSQEGISGRASTDTQYF	TGTGCCAGCAGCCAAGAAGGGATTAGCGGGAGGGCCAGCACAGATACGCAGTATTTT
TRBV28	many	TRBJ2-2	NA	19	CASSLRLGSRESNTGELFF	TGTGCCAGCAGTTTACGGCTCGGTTCCAGGGAGTCGAACACCGGGGAGCTGTTTTTT
TRBV12-3/TRBV12-4	many	TRBJ1-1	NA	13	CASSLEAGTEAFF	TGTGCCAGCAGTTTAGAGGCAGGCACTGAAGCTTTCTTT
TRBV4-3	many	TRBJ2-7	NA	16	CASSQDSGFDWGEQYF	TGCGCCAGCAGCCAAGATAGCGGTTTCGATTGGGGCGAGCAGTACTTC
TRBV4-3	NA	TRBJ2-7	NA	13	CASSQEKFHEQYF	TGCGCCAGCAGCCAAGAAAAGTTCCACGAGCAGTACTTC
TRBV5-1	many	TRBJ2-1	NA	11	CASRDRSEQFF	TGCGCCAGCAGAGACCGGTCAGAGCAGTTCTTC
TRBV27	few	TRBJ2-7	NA	13	CASSLSAGLGQYF	TGTGCCAGCAGTTTATCGGCGGGATTGGGGCAGTACTTC
TRBV10-3	many	TRBJ2-5	NA	12	CAISEFQETQYF	TGTGCCATCAGTGAGTTCCAAGAGACCCAGTACTTC
TRBV5-1	many	TRBJ1-1	NA	17	CASSPWGGHGPNTEAFF	TGCGCCAGCAGCCCTTGGGGGGGACACGGGCCGAACACTGAAGCTTTCTTT